The present T cell receptor (beta chain) was sequenced within a study of cytomegalovirus exposure and HLA in healthy donors. Notes on the study in general: Reported performance of the classifier showed diagnosis of cytomegalovirus status with high specificity and sensitivity. Cytomegalovirus-associated status was assigned to about 180 TCR beta chains. Association of a missense DCLRE1C variant with TCR beta V- and J-gene trimming was reported in a later analysis. By a later analysis, the bulk of CMV-associated TCR beta chains appeared HLA-restricted.

PCR primers comprised 60 Vbeta and 13 Jbeta primers. The method was immunoSEQ multiplex PCR; TCRdb's version includes in-frame clones alone and lacks a portion of them. The sample gives 100,000 to 140,000 clones, approximately 76% of which show up once; about 2% is in the top ten. Turning to this clone: The antigen is undetermined.

The germline V gene encodes CDR1 LNHDA and CDR2 SQIVND (reference sequence). This CDR3 spans 15 amino acids. Losses at the gene ends were 3 bases for V and 5 bases for J; bases not matched to a gene: 6. The sequenced sample consisted of PBMCs. The sequence was collected from a man between 18 and 35 years old in good health and CMV-seronegative. The chain links TRBV19 to TRBJ1-4; TRBD1 agrees at 7 bases. In DNA, the CDR3 is TGTGCCAGTAGTATTTTCGGACAGGTGAATGAAAAACTGTTTTTT. The encoded protein is CASSIFGQVNEKLFF. The variable domain in full, with the rest retrieved from reference TRBV19 and TRBJ1-4, is DGGITQSPKYLFRKEGQNVTLSCEQNLNHDAMYWYRQDPGQGLRLIYYSQIVNDFQKGDIAEGYSVSREKKESFPLTVTSAQKNPTAFYLCASSIFGQVNEKLFFGSGTQLSVL.